This is a list of T cell receptor beta chains from one sample in a study of cytomegalovirus exposure and HLA in healthy donors. Clones were sequenced by immunoSEQ multiplex PCR, and TCRdb holds only the in-frame ones, with some missing. The repertoire holds some 150,000 clones, with less than 85% as singletons. The sample was PBMCs. All receptors derive from a woman in her sixties or seventies in good health and CMV-seropositive. CDR3s include the opening cysteine and the closing phenylalanine or tryptophan. The D gene is left open where the match is weak. Part of the rows lack a size; the others show once, few, many or a class for expanded clones.

j_call v_call d_call clone_size cdr3_nt cdr3_aa
TRBJ1-2 TRBV15 - - TGTGCCACCAGCGCGGGGGAAAACTATGGCTACACCTTC CATSAGENYGYTF
TRBJ1-1 TRBV28 TRBD1 - TGTGCCAGCAGCCTTGGGGAGACAGGGCCCGAGGCTGAAGCTTTCTTT CASSLGETGPEAEAFF
TRBJ2-2 TRBV5-4 TRBD1 - TGTGCCAGCAGCTTGGCCGCGGGACAGGGAACCGGGGAGCTGTTTTTT CASSLAAGQGTGELFF
TRBJ2-7 TRBV5-1 - - TGCGCCAGCAGCCCGCAACCAGGACAGTACTACGAGCAGTACTTC CASSPQPGQYYEQYF
TRBJ2-3 TRBV9 TRBD2 few TGTGCCAGCAGCGATACTTGGAGTAGCGGGAACACAGATACGCAGTATTTT CASSDTWSSGNTDTQYF
TRBJ2-6 TRBV7-8 - - TGTGCCAGCAGCTTAGCAGGGGCTGGGGCCAACGTCCTGACTTTC CASSLAGAGANVLTF
TRBJ2-5 TRBV4-1 TRBD2 - TGCGCCAGCAGCCAAAGGGCAGCGGGAGGGATAGCAGAGACCCAGTACTTC CASSQRAAGGIAETQYF
TRBJ2-2 TRBV5-1 TRBD1 few TGCGCCAGCAGCTCGACAGGGTCGGACACCGGGGAGCTGTTTTTT CASSSTGSDTGELFF
TRBJ1-1 TRBV28 - - TGTGCCAGCAGTTTATCGGGGGGGAACACTGAAGCTTTCTTT CASSLSGGNTEAFF
TRBJ2-5 TRBV18 - - TGTGCCAGCTCACCTTGGAACGGGGAGACCCAGTACTTC CASSPWNGETQYF
TRBJ1-1 TRBV2 TRBD1 - TGTGCCAGCAGTCCTCGGGGGACAGGGGGCACTGAAGCTTTCTTT CASSPRGTGGTEAFF
TRBJ1-1 TRBV19 - few TGTGCCAGTTCAAGATCGGGGGACACTGAAGCTTTCTTT CASSRSGDTEAFF
TRBJ2-1 TRBV6-5 - - TGTGCCAGCAGTTACTCGAGAGACAATGAGCAGTTCTTC CASSYSRDNEQFF
TRBJ1-3 TRBV6-5 - - TGTGCCACCAACCGGGGAAACACCATATATTTT CATNRGNTIYF
TRBJ2-7 TRBV7-8 TRBD2 - TGTGCCAGCAGCTCCATCAGGTGGGGGGGTGTCGAGCAGTACTTC CASSSIRWGGVEQYF
TRBJ2-7 TRBV4-2 - - TGTGCCAGCAGCCAAGATTGGGACTCACCCTACGAGCAGTACTTC CASSQDWDSPYEQYF
TRBJ2-1 TRBV5-1 TRBD2 - TGCGCCAGCAGCAGGGGGACTAGCGGGGCCAATGAGCAGTTCTTC CASSRGTSGANEQFF
TRBJ1-3 TRBV4-1 TRBD1 - TGCGCCAGCAGCCAACCACAGGGGGCCTTTGGAAACACCATATATTTT CASSQPQGAFGNTIYF
TRBJ1-2 TRBV19 TRBD1 - TGTGCCAGTCACTCGCCCTCGACAGGGGCTAACTATGGCTACACCTTC CASHSPSTGANYGYTF
TRBJ2-1 TRBV21-1 - - TGTGCCAGCAGCAGAAGGGCGGGAGGGCCGGGGAATGAGCAGTTCTTC CASSRRAGGPGNEQFF
TRBJ1-1 TRBV18 TRBD1 - TGTGCCAGCTCAGGGACGGGACAGGGGGCGACGTGGAACACTGAAGCTTTCTTT CASSGTGQGATWNTEAFF
TRBJ2-7 TRBV5-1 TRBD1 - TGCGCCAGCAGCTTCGGACAGGGGGCAGAAGAGCAGTACTTC CASSFGQGAEEQYF
TRBJ1-4 TRBV25-1 - - TGTGCCAGCAGTGAAGCTAGGTATAGCGGGCAGGGTCGGGAAAAACTGTTTTTT CASSEARYSGQGREKLFF
TRBJ1-2 TRBV7-9 - - TGTGCCAGCAGTCGGGAGGGCAACTATGGCTACACCTTC CASSREGNYGYTF
TRBJ1-1 TRBV27 - - TGTGCCAGCAGACAGTTTCCCACTGAAGCTTTCTTT CASRQFPTEAFF
TRBJ1-2 TRBV30 TRBD1 - TGTGCCTGGAGGGACAGGGGCTATGGCTACACCTTC CAWRDRGYGYTF
TRBJ2-7 TRBV5-1 - - TGCGCCAGCAGCTCCGCACGGGGATGGGACTCCTACGAGCAGTACTTC CASSSARGWDSYEQYF
TRBJ1-4 TRBV5-1 TRBD1 - TGCGCCAGCAGCGGAGGGACAGGGAAAGAAAAACTGTTTTTT CASSGGTGKEKLFF
TRBJ2-1 TRBV29-1 - - TGCAGCGTTGATACGGGGTATGAGCAGTTCTTC CSVDTGYEQFF
TRBJ2-5 TRBV7-9 - - TGTGCCAGCAGCTTTTCTGAGACCCAGTACTTC CASSFSETQYF
TRBJ1-3 TRBV6-1 - - TGTGCCAGCAATATCAGAGGTTCCTCTGGAAACACCATATATTTT CASNIRGSSGNTIYF
TRBJ1-2 TRBV11-2 TRBD1 - TGTGCCAGCAGCTCCCTGAGACAGGGGGGCTACACCTTC CASSSLRQGGYTF
TRBJ2-1 TRBV15 - - TGTGCCACCAGCAGACCTCTTTACGAGGGCTACAATGAGCAGTTCTTC CATSRPLYEGYNEQFF
TRBJ1-3 TRBV5-1 - - TGCGCCAGCAGCTTGTCGGGGAGCTCTGGAAACACCATATATTTT CASSLSGSSGNTIYF
TRBJ1-1 TRBV19 - - TGTGCCAGTAGTGAGCCGGTGAACACTGAAGCTTTCTTT CASSEPVNTEAFF
TRBJ2-5 TRBV7-3 TRBD1 - TGTGCCAGCAGCCGAAAAACAGGACAGGGAGAAGGAGAGACCCAGTACTTC CASSRKTGQGEGETQYF
TRBJ1-1 TRBV14 - few TGTGCCAGCAGCGCCCAACAGGCAAACACTGAAGCTTTCTTT CASSAQQANTEAFF
TRBJ2-7 TRBV18 - - TGTGCCAGCTCACCACCGTCGGGGAAAACGTACTTC CASSPPSGKTYF
TRBJ1-1 TRBV2 - - TGTGCCAGCGCCTGGGGGGTCGGATACGTCATGAACACTGAAGCTTTCTTT CASAWGVGYVMNTEAFF
TRBJ1-2 TRBV5-5 - - TGTGCCAGCAGCCGCGACAGATCTAACTATGGCTACACCTTC CASSRDRSNYGYTF